What follows are 27 T cell receptor beta chains derived from one specimen sequenced in a study of early stage breast cancer tumors. Libraries were prepared by immunoSEQ multiplex PCR; TCRdb keeps only in-frame clonotypes and omits some of them. Among tens of thousands of clones listed, around three fifths were seen once. Sample: breast tumor tissue. These TCRs come from a person aged 45 to 59 with breast cancer.

This clone has a single count. The chain is built from TRBV9 and TRBJ2-1; D possibly corresponds to TRBD2 (6 bases). CDR1 and CDR2 (germline): SGDLS, YYNGEE. Trimming shortened V by 4 bases and J by 7 bases, and 12 bases separated the two germline ends. CDR3 length: 13 amino acids. The CDR3 DNA is TGTGCCAGCAGCCGGGACTCAGTTAATGAGCAGTTCTTC. The encoded protein is CASSRDSVNEQFF.

The rearrangement uses TRBV5-4 and TRBJ2-1; D may be TRBD1 or TRBD2 (6 bases each). Germline V CDR1 and CDR2: SGHNT, YYREEE (reference sequence). The CDR3 length is 14 residues. The V end was cut by 3 bases, the J end by 8 bases, with 15 bases between. CDR3 amino acids: CASSSPRGRDEQFF. In DNA form, the CDR3 reads TGTGCCAGCAGCTCCCCCCGGGGGCGAGATGAGCAGTTCTTC.

The rearrangement joins TRBV6-1 to TRBJ2-7; TRBD2 agrees at 12 bases. The J segment lost 2 bases and the V segment lost 8 bases, leaving 4 bases of the junction unmatched. The CDR3 loop spans 14 amino acids. Germline values: CDR1 MNHNS, CDR2 SASEGT. For the CDR3, the DNA is TGTGCCAGCCGGACTAGCGGGAATACCTACGAGCAGTACTTC. The encoded protein is CASRTSGNTYEQYF.

The chain carries TRBV25-1 and TRBJ1-3, with 7 bases lining up with TRBD1. The germline V gene encodes CDR1 MGHDK and CDR2 SYGVNS. This CDR3 has 14 residues. The ends lost 8 bases at V and 4 bases at J; junction bases unmatched: 8. The CDR3 DNA sequence: TGTGCCAGCTCGCCGGGACAGCTCGGAAACACCATATATTTT. Translating gives CASSPGQLGNTIYF.

This sequence joins TRBV18 and TRBJ1-5; D perhaps matches TRBD1 (5 bases). The CDR3 runs 12 residues. Germline values: CDR1 KGHSH, CDR2 LQKENI. Trimming took off 6 bases at V and 8 bases at J, with 11 bases between the two ends. Written as DNA, the CDR3 is TGTGCCAGCTCTTCTCAGGGTAAGCCCCAGCATTTT. Translation: CASSSQGKPQHF. Combining the CDR3 with reference TRBV18 and TRBJ1-5 gives the whole variable domain NAGVMQNPRHLVRRRGQEARLRCSPMKGHSHVYWYRQLPEEGLKFMVYLQKENIIDESGMPKERFSAEFPKEGPSILRIQQVVRGDSAAYFCASSSQGKPQHFGDGTRLSIL.

The genes are TRBV11-2 and TRBJ2-3; 11 bases are a match to TRBD2. Germline V gives CDR1 SGHAT, CDR2 FQNNGV. This CDR3 region has 17 residues. V shed 1 base and J 4 bases; nucleotides not matched to a gene: 7. The CDR3 is CASSLGPSGRWADTQYF. For the CDR3, the DNA is TGTGCCAGCAGCTTAGGGCCTAGCGGGAGGTGGGCAGATACGCAGTATTTT.

The V gene is TRBV7-9, the J gene TRBJ2-1; unclear D gene. Germline V gene data show CDR1 as SEHNR and CDR2 as FQNEAQ (reference sequence). This CDR3 comprises 19 residues. Trimming stripped 2 bases from V and 5 bases from J, with 25 bases between. CDR3 sequence: CASSLPPLRVVFPNNEQFF. CDR3 coding DNA: TGTGCCAGCAGCTTACCCCCTTTAAGGGTAGTGTTCCCCAACAATGAGCAGTTCTTC.

The CDR3 DNA is TGTGCCTCAATGGACGGGGACACCGGGGAGCTGTTTTTT. Protein product: CASMDGDTGELFF. This chain uses TRBV10-3 with TRBJ2-2, with D possibly being TRBD2 (5 bases). This CDR3 spans 13 amino acids. Trimming left V 11 bases short and J 3 bases short, with 13 bases between. Germline V gene data show CDR1 as ENHRY and CDR2 as SYGVKD.

This sequence joins TRBV9 and TRBJ2-1, with 7 bases identical to TRBD2. This CDR3 is built from 16 residues. Trimming at V came to 0 bases and at J to 8 bases, leaving 11 bases not matched to a gene. The germline V gene encodes CDR1 SGDLS and CDR2 YYNGEE. The CDR3 protein is CASSVAPVKTSHEQFF. DNA of the CDR3: TGTGCCAGCAGCGTAGCCCCCGTGAAGACTAGCCATGAGCAGTTCTTC.

The chain joins TRBV27 to TRBJ1-2; 8 nucleotides line up with TRBD1. V lost 5 bases, J lost 5 bases, and 4 bases stayed unmatched. Looked up from germline, CDR1 is MNHEY and CDR2 is SMNVEV (reference sequence). The CDR3 is 13 residues long. The CDR3 is CASSMGQAYGYTF. The DNA of the CDR3 is TGTGCCAGCAGTATGGGACAGGCTTATGGCTACACCTTC.

The table lists this clone with a few counts. The rearrangement links TRBV2 to TRBJ2-7; 7 bases are shared with TRBD1. This CDR3 region has 13 residues. The J segment lost 6 bases and the V segment lost 6 bases, leaving 8 bases of the junction unmatched. The germline V gene encodes CDR1 SNHLY and CDR2 FYNNEI. CDR3: CASRGTAGGEQYF. CDR3 bases: TGTGCCAGCAGAGGGACAGCCGGCGGCGAGCAGTACTTC. The variable domain in full, completed from reference TRBV2 and TRBJ2-7, reads EPEVTQTPSHQVTQMGQEVILRCVPISNHLYFYWYRQILGQKVEFLVSFYNNEISEKSEIFDDQFSVERPDGSNFTLKIRSTKLEDSAMYFCASRGTAGGEQYFGPGTRLTVT.

This clone was seen a handful of times. CDR3 loop: CASKEDRNTEAFF. The DNA of the CDR3 is TGTGCCAGCAAGGAGGACAGGAACACTGAAGCTTTCTTT. The V and J genes are TRBV6-4 and TRBJ1-1; D is perhaps TRBD1 (6 bases). The CDR3 loop spans 13 amino acids. With 7 bases removed from V and 1 base from J, the gap between germline ends came to 10 bases. CDR1 and CDR2 from the germline V gene are MRHNA and SNTAGT.

This clone was counted only a few times. The V and J genes are TRBV27 and TRBJ2-3; D remains unclear. CDR1 is MNHEY and CDR2 is SMNVEV in the germline V gene (reference sequence). The CDR3 consists of 17 residues. V dropped 4 bases and J dropped 2 bases, with 19 bases sitting between them. This CDR3 is CASSSAFDSIPTDTQYF. The DNA for the CDR3 is TGTGCCAGCAGTTCAGCCTTTGACTCTATCCCCACAGATACGCAGTATTTT.

V is TRBV6-6 and J is TRBJ1-2; possible D gene TRBD1, 5 bases. V gave up 3 bases and J gave up 1 base, with 12 bases separating them. CDR1 is MNHNY, CDR2 SVGAGI, per germline (reference sequence). The CDR3 has 15 residues. The CDR3 region has the DNA TGTGCCAGCAGTTATGAGGACACCGATAACTATGGCTACACCTTC. Translating it yields CASSYEDTDNYGYTF.

V and J are TRBV10-1 and TRBJ2-7; 8 bases are shared with TRBD1. Germline lookup yields CDR1 WNHNN and CDR2 SYGVQD (reference sequence). Trimming cost V 0 bases and J 3 bases; bases outside gene matches: 4. The CDR3 consists of 15 residues. CDR3 residues: CASSESGQGHYEQYF. The CDR3 region has the DNA TGCGCCAGCAGTGAGTCCGGACAGGGACACTACGAGCAGTACTTC.

The V and J genes are TRBV19 and TRBJ2-3, with TRBD2 matching over 7 bases. This CDR3 spans 14 amino acids. V shed 6 bases, J shed 7 bases, and the junction held 10 bases outside the gene matches. Germline V gives CDR1 LNHDA, CDR2 SQIVND (reference sequence). The CDR3 DNA sequence: TGTGCCAGTAGCAAAAGCGGGAAAAGAAATACGCAGTATTTT. Protein sequence: CASSKSGKRNTQYF.

The chain employs TRBV7-2 and TRBJ2-2, with 12 bases that match TRBD2. The V gene end was trimmed by 5 bases and the J gene end by 5 bases; junction bases not matched to a gene: 6. The CDR3 extends over 16 amino acids. Germline loops: CDR1 SGHTA, CDR2 FQGNSA. The DNA for the CDR3 is TGTGCCAGCAGCGGAGGACTAGCGGGAATGACCGGGGAGCTGTTTTTT. It encodes CASSGGLAGMTGELFF.

The chain joins TRBV7-9 to TRBJ1-1; no clear D gene. Trimming left V 2 bases short and J 1 base short, with 5 bases between. Germline lookup yields CDR1 SEHNR and CDR2 FQNEAQ (reference sequence). The CDR3 runs to 13 residues. CDR3 protein: CASSLNANTEAFF. Written as DNA, the CDR3 is TGTGCCAGCAGCTTAAACGCGAACACTGAAGCTTTCTTT.

The rearrangement links TRBV19 to TRBJ2-6, with D perhaps TRBD1 (6 bases). The germline gives CDR1 LNHDA, CDR2 SQIVND (reference sequence). With 7 bases removed from V and 2 bases from J, the gap between germline ends came to 12 bases. The CDR3 has 15 residues. CDR3 protein: CASTQQGPGANVLTF. DNA for the CDR3: TGTGCCAGTACCCAACAGGGTCCTGGGGCCAACGTCCTGACTTTC.

This clone turned up a few times. This rearrangement joins TRBV7-2 to TRBJ1-1, with D possibly TRBD1 on 5 matching bases. The ends were cut back, 3 bases at V and 0 bases at J, with 8 bases in the middle. From germline, CDR1 is SGHTA and CDR2 FQGNSA. CDR3 size: 14 residues. The CDR3 DNA follows: TGTGCCAGCAGCTTGGTCAGGGTGAACACTGAAGCTTTCTTT. Amino acid sequence: CASSLVRVNTEAFF.

This clone is judged medium-sized (0.01 to 0.1%). The V gene is TRBV28, the J gene TRBJ2-2, with TRBD1 as a possible D gene (5 bases). The CDR3 covers 15 residues. The V gene lost 6 bases and the J gene lost 0 bases, with 11 bases spanning the gap. Germline V gene sequence: CDR1 MDHEN, CDR2 SYDVKM. CDR3 residues: CASRPTASNTGELFF. The CDR3 DNA reads TGTGCCAGCAGGCCGACAGCTTCGAACACCGGGGAGCTGTTTTTT.

The rearrangement uses TRBV27 and TRBJ1-2; D remains unclear. V gave up 5 bases and J gave up 7 bases, with 23 bases separating them. Germline CDR1 MNHEY, CDR2 SMNVEV (reference sequence). CDR3 length: 16 residues. The DNA of the CDR3 is TGTGCCAGCAGTCCGACATCGCCTTCGCCCTCTCGTGGCTACACCTTC. It is translated as CASSPTSPSPSRGYTF.

This clone was detected a few times. The genes are TRBV5-1 and TRBJ1-1; D is possibly TRBD1 (5 bases). The CDR3 spans 13 residues. V lost 2 bases and J 1 base, leaving 6 bases between the germline ends. Germline CDR1 SGHRS, CDR2 YFSETQ. In DNA form, the CDR3 reads TGCGCCAGCAGCTTAGGGGAGAACACTGAAGCTTTCTTT. Translated: CASSLGENTEAFF.

The chain carries TRBV6-1 and TRBJ2-7, with TRBD1 identical over 8 bases. V shed 4 bases and J 1 base; nucleotides not matched to a gene: 3. Germline-derived CDR1 and CDR2 are MNHNS and SASEGT. The CDR3 runs to 14 residues. CDR3 in amino acids: CASSGQGKSYEQYF. CDR3 bases: TGTGCCAGCAGTGGACAGGGGAAGTCCTACGAGCAGTACTTC.

J is TRBJ2-2 and V is TRBV4-2, with TRBD2 as a possible D gene (5 bases). This CDR3 comprises 15 residues. Trimming took 4 bases from V and 4 from J, leaving 13 bases between them. Germline V CDR1 and CDR2: LGHNA, YNFKEQ. As DNA, the CDR3 is TGTGCCAGCAGCCGCCTGGCGGGCCGCACCGGGGAGCTGTTTTTT. It codes for CASSRLAGRTGELFF.

DNA for the CDR3: TGTGCCAGCAGTTACTCGACCGGTACCGCAGAGACCCAGTACTTC. Its protein is CASSYSTGTAETQYF. This chain connects TRBV6-5 to TRBJ2-5; no clear D gene. V was clipped by 0 bases and J by 4 bases, with 12 bases between them. Germline V lookup: CDR1 MNHEY, CDR2 SVGAGI. There are 15 residues in the CDR3.

V and J are TRBV7-9 and TRBJ2-5; D may be TRBD1 (6 bases). Trimming took off 0 bases at V and 2 bases at J, with 16 bases between the two ends. This CDR3 spans 17 amino acids. Germline CDR1 SEHNR, CDR2 FQNEAQ (reference sequence). The CDR3 region is CASSLATAGVNQETQYF. CDR3 bases: TGTGCCAGCAGCTTAGCGACGGCAGGGGTTAATCAAGAGACCCAGTACTTC.